These 4 T cell receptor beta chains were sequenced from one sample in a study of regulatory T cells in long-lasting Graves disease. Time point given: newly diagnosed GD, antithyroid drugs for less than 3 months. The TCR library used RNA extracted from PBMCs. Construction of TCR beta libraries relied on iRepertoire HTBI primers and on Arm-PCR targeting CDR3 regions. Via MiXCR, TCRdb re-called the multiplex PCR reads, giving one row per CDR3 protein. Here the sample spans about 240,000 distinct CDR3 sequences, 20% to 25% being singletons. Sequencing was performed on peripheral blood mononuclear cells (PBMCs), taken at new diagnosis, from a patient treated with antithyroid drugs. The receptor source for this set is a female donor with Graves disease.

This clonotype was detected a few times. This chain joins TRBV6-2 or TRBV6-3 and TRBJ1-2; a possible D gene is TRBD1 (5 bases). V lost 8 bases, J lost 2 bases, and 12 bases lay in between. The CDR3 is 13 amino acids. Germline CDR1 and CDR2: MNHEY and SVGEGT. CDR3 sequence: CASSREGNYGYTF. CDR3 in DNA: TGTGCCAGCTCTCGTGAGGGGAACTATGGCTACACCTTC.

The rearrangement joins TRBV3-2 to TRBJ2-1; the D call TRBD1 from the table was never checked on the DNA. TRBV3-2 is listed as a pseudogene. This CDR3 spans 15 amino acids. The chain's CDR3 is CASSQDCRVYNEQFF. The CDR3 DNA reads TGTGCCAGCAGCCAAGATTGCAGGGTCTACAATGAGCAGTTCTTC.

This clonotype has a count of ten or more. This chain links TRBV20-1 with TRBJ2-3; D unclear. Germline V gives CDR1 DFQATT, CDR2 SNEGSKA (reference sequence). With 1 base removed from V and 6 bases from J, the gap between germline ends came to 8 bases. CDR3 size: 12 residues. The CDR3 spells CSARVVRDTQYF. CDR3 nucleotides: TGCAGTGCTAGAGTGGTCAGGGATACGCAGTATTTT.

This clonotype showed up many times. The chain links TRBV19 to TRBJ2-7; 7 bases align to TRBD1. This CDR3 has 14 residues. Germline V gene data show CDR1 as LNHDA and CDR2 as SQIVND (reference sequence). V lost 2 bases, J lost 2 bases, and 3 bases stayed unmatched. The CDR3 coding sequence is TGTGCCAGTAGTATACGGACAGGAACCTACGAGCAGTACTTC. Translated: CASSIRTGTYEQYF.